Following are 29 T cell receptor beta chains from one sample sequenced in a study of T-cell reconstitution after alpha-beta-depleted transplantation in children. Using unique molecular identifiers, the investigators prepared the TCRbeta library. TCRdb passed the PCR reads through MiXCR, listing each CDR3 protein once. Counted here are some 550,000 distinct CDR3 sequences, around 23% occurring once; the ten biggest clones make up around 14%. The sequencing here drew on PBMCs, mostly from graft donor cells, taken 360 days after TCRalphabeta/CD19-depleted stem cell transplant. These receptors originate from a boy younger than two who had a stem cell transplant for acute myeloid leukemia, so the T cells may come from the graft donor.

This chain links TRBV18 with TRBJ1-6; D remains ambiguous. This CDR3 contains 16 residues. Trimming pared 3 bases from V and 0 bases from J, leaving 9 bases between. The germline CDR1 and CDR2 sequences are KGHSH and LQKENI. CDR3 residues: CASSPLPSSYNSPLHF. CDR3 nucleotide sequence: TGTGCCAGCTCACCGCTGCCGAGCTCCTATAATTCACCCCTCCACTTT.

CDR3 nucleotides: TGCAGTGCTGGCAGGGCGGGGGGTTGGGAGACCCAGTACTTC. It is translated as CSAGRAGGWETQYF. V usage is TRBV20-1 and J usage is TRBJ2-5, with 8 bases identical to TRBD2. The CDR3 is made up of 14 amino acids. V lost 5 bases and J lost 5; bases outside the gene matches: 10. CDR1 DFQATT and CDR2 SNEGSKA come from the germline V gene (reference sequence).

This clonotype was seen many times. The CDR3 spells CASSLGQFRGYTF. Here the CDR3 DNA reads TGTGCCAGCAGCTTGGGTCAGTTTCGTGGCTACACCTTC. The chain uses TRBV11-2 and TRBJ1-2, with no clear D. The CDR3 runs 13 residues. Trimming left V 3 bases short and J 7 bases short, with 12 bases between. The germline gives CDR1 SGHAT, CDR2 FQNNGV.

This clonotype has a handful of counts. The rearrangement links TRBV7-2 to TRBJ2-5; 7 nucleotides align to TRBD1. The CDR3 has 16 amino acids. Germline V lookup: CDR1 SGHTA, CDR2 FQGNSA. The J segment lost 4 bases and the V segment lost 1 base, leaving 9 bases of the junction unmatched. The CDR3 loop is CASSLDWDRARETQYF. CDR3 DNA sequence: TGTGCCAGCAGCTTAGATTGGGACAGAGCTAGAGAGACCCAGTACTTC.

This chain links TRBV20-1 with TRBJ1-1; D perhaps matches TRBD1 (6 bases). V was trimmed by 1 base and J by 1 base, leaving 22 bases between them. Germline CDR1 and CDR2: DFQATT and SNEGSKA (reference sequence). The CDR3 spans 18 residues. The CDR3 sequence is CSARGGRSAGHTNTEAFF. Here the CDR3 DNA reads TGCAGTGCTAGAGGGGGGCGGTCGGCAGGGCATACGAACACTGAAGCTTTCTTT.

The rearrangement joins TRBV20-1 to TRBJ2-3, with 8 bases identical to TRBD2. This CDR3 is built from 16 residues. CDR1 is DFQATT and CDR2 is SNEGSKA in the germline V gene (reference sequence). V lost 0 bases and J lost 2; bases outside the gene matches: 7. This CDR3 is CSARDRWGLVTDTQYF. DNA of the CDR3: TGCAGTGCTAGAGATCGGTGGGGACTAGTCACAGATACGCAGTATTTT.

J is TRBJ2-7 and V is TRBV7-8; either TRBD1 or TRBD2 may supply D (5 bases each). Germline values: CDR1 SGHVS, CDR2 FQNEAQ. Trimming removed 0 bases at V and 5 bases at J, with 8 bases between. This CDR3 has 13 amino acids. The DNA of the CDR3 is TGTGCCAGCAGCTTAGCAGGGGACGACGAGCAGTACTTC. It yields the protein CASSLAGDDEQYF.

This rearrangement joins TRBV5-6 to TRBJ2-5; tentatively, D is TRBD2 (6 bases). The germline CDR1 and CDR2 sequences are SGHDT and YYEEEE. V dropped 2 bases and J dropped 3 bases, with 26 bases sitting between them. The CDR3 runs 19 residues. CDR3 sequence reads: CASSFEEGVYTMTEETQYF. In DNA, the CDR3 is TGTGCCAGCAGCTTCGAGGAGGGAGTTTACACCATGACCGAAGAGACCCAGTACTTC. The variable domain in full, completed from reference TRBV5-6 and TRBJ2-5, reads DAGVTQSPTHLIKTRGQQVTLRCSPKSGHDTVSWYQQALGQGPQFIFQYYEEEERQRGNFPDRFSGHQFPNYSSELNVNALLLGDSALYLCASSFEEGVYTMTEETQYFGPGTRLLVL.

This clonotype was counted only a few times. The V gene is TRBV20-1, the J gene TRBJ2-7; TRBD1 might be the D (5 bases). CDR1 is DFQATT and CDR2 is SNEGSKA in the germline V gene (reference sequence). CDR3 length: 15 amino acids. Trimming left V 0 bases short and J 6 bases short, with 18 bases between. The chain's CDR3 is CSARDGVKGLSEQYF. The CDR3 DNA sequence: TGCAGTGCTAGAGATGGGGTAAAGGGGCTGAGCGAGCAGTACTTC.

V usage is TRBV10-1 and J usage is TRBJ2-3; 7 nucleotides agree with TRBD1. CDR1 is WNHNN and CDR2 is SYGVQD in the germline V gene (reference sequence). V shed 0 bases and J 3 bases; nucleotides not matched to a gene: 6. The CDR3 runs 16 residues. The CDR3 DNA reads TGCGCCAGCAGTGAGTCGCGACAGGGAAGAACAGATACGCAGTATTTT. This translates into CASSESRQGRTDTQYF.

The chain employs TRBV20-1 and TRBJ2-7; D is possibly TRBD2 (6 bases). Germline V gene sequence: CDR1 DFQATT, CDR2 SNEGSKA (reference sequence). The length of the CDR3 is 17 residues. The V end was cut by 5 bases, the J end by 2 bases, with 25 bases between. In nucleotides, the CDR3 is TGCAGTGCTGGCCCACCCCGGTGGGGGGATCCTACCTACGAGCAGTACTTC. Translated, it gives CSAGPPRWGDPTYEQYF.

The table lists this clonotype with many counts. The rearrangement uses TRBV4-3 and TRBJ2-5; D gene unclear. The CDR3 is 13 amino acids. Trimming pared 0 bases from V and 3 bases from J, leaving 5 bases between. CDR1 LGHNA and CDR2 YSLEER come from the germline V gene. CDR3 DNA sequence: TGCGCCAGCAGCCAAGAAACTGAAGAGACCCAGTACTTC. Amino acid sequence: CASSQETEETQYF.

The DNA for the CDR3 is TGTGCCATCTCTGGGACAGGGATAGGTGAGCAGTTCTTC. Its protein product is CAISGTGIGEQFF. The rearrangement links TRBV10-3 to TRBJ2-1, with 9 bases lining up with TRBD1. With V trimmed by 8 bases and J by 9 bases, 8 bases remained unmatched. Germline V CDR1 and CDR2: ENHRY, SYGVKD. The CDR3 runs 13 residues.

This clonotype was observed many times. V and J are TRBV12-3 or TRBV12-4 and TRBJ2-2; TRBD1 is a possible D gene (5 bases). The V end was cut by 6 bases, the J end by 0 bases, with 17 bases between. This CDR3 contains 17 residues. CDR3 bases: TGTGCCAGCAGCCTACGAAGGGGCCTGGCGAACACCGGGGAGCTGTTTTTT. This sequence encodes CASSLRRGLANTGELFF.

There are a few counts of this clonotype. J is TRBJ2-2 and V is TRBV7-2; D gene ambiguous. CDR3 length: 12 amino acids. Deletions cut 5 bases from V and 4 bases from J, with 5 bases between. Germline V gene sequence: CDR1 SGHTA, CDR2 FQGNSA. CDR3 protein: CASSVTTGELFF. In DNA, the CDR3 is TGTGCCAGCAGCGTTACCACCGGGGAGCTGTTTTTT.

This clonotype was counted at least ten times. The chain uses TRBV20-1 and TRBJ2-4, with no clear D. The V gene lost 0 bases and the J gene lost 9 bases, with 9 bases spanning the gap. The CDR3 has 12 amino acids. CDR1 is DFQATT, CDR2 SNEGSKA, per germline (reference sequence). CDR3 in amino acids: CSARDEKGIQYF. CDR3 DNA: TGCAGTGCTAGAGATGAGAAGGGCATTCAGTACTTC.

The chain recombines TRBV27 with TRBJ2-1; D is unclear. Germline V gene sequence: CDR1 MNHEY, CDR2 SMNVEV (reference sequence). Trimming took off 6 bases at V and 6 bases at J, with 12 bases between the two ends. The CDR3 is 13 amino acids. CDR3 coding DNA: TGTGCCAGCAGCCCCCGAAGGGCCAATGAGCAGTTCTTC. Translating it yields CASSPRRANEQFF.

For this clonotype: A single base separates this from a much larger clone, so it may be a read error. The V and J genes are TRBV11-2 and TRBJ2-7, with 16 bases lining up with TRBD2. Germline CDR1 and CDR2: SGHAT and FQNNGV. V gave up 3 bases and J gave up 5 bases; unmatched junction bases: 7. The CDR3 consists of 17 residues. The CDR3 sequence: CASSFPGLAGGLDEQYF. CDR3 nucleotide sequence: TGTGCCAGCAGCTTCCCGGGACTAGCGGGGGGGCTGGACGAGCAGTACTTC.

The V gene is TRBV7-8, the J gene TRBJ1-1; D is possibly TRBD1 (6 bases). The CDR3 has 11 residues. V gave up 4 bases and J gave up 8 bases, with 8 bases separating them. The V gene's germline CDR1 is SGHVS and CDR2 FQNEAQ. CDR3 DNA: TGTGCCAGCAGCTCTGACAGGGAAGCTTTCTTT. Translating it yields CASSSDREAFF.

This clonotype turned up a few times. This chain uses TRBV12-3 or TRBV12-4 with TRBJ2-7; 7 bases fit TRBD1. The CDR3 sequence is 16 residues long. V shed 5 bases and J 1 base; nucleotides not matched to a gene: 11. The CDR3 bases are TGTGCCAGCAGTGCCTCCCGGGACAGTGGTTCCTACGAGCAGTACTTC. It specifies CASSASRDSGSYEQYF.

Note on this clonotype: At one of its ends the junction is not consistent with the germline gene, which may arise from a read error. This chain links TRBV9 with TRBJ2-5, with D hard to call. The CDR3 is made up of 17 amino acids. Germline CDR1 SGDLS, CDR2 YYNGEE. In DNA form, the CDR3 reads TGTGCCAGCAGCGTAGAAACCTCTTCATATTCCCCAGAGACCCAGCACTTC. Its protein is CASSVETSSYSPETQHF.

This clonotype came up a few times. CDR3 nucleotide sequence: TGCGCCAGCAGCTTGGTCGCTCTCTGGTCTCGGACCGGTAATAATTCACCCCTCCACTTT. Translating gives CASSLVALWSRTGNNSPLHF. J is TRBJ1-6 and V is TRBV5-1; D unclear. Trimming took off 0 bases at V and 5 bases at J, with 24 bases between the two ends. Germline assignment: CDR1 SGHRS and CDR2 YFSETQ. The CDR3 length is 20 residues.

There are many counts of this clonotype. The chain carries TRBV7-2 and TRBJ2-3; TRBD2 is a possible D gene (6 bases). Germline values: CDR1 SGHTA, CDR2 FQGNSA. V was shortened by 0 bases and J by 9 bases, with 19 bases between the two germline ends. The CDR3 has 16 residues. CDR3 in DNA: TGTGCCAGCAGCTTAGCGCGGCTGGTCCGGGAGTACACGCAGTATTTT. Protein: CASSLARLVREYTQYF.

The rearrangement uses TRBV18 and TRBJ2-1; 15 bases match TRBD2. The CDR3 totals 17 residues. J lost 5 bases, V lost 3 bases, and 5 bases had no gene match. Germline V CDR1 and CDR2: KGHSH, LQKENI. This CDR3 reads CASSPPGLAGGHNEQFF. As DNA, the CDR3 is TGTGCCAGCTCACCTCCAGGACTAGCGGGGGGGCACAATGAGCAGTTCTTC. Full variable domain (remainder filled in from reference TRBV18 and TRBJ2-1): NAGVMQNPRHLVRRRGQEARLRCSPMKGHSHVYWYRQLPEEGLKFMVYLQKENIIDESGMPKERFSAEFPKEGPSILRIQQVVRGDSAAYFCASSPPGLAGGHNEQFFGPGTRLTVL.

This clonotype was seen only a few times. This CDR3 reads CASSTGLAYYEQYF. The CDR3 DNA is TGTGCCAGCAGCACGGGATTAGCTTACTACGAGCAGTACTTC. The chain recombines TRBV6-1 with TRBJ2-7; D possibly corresponds to TRBD2 (5 bases). The V end lost 6 bases, the J end lost 3 bases, and 15 bases lay between the germline ends. Germline V gene sequence: CDR1 MNHNS, CDR2 SASEGT. This CDR3 has 14 residues.

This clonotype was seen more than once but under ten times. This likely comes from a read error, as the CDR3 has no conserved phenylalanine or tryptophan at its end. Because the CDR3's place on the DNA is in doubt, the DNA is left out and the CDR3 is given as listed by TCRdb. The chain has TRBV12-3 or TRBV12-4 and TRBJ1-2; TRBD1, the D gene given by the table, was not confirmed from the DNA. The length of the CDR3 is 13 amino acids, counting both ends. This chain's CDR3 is CASSPYLGQAQSS.

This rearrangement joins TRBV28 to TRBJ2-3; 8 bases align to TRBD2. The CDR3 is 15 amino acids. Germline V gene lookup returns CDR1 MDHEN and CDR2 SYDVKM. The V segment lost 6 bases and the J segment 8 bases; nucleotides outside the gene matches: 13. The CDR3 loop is CASSPGGQYLATQYF. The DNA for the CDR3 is TGTGCCAGCAGCCCGGGGGGGCAGTATTTGGCTACGCAGTATTTT. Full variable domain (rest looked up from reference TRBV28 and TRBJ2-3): DVKVTQSSRYLVKRTGEKVFLECVQDMDHENMFWYRQDPGLGLRLIYFSYDVKMKEKGDIPEGYSVSREKKERFSLILESASTNQTSMYLCASSPGGQYLATQYFGPGTRLTVL.

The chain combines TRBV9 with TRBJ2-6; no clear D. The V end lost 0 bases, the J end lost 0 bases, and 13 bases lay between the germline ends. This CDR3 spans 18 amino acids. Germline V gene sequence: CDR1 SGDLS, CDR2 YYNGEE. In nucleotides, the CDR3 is TGTGCCAGCAGCGTAGCTACCCGGTCACACTCTGGGGCCAACGTCCTGACTTTC. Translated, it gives CASSVATRSHSGANVLTF.

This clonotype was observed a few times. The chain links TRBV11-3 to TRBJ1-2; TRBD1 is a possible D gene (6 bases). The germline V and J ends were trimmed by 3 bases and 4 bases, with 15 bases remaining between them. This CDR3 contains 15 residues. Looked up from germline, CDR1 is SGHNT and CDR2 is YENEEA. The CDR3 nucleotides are TGTGCCAGCAGCTTTACAGGGTTGCCCCCCTATGGCTACACCTTC. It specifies CASSFTGLPPYGYTF.